These T cell receptor beta chains were read from a single sample in a study of identical twins. From the 5' RACE reads, TCRdb called clonotypes with MiXCR, one entry per CDR3 protein. This table has roughly 280,000 distinct CDR3 sequences, 8% to 9.5% appearing once. The sample was also reused in another study, on yellow fever vaccine responses in identical twins.

Sequences were obtained from CD8+ T cells sorted from blood. These receptor sequences come from a young woman in good health. Each CDR3 is given with its conserved first and last residue. Fields, in order: D gene, J gene, clone size, V gene, CDR3 DNA, CDR3 protein. D genes are given only for firm matches. Clone size is given for some rows only: seen once, a few or many times, or a class if the clone is expanded.

. TRBJ1-5 . TRBV7-8 TGTGCCAGCAGCTTAGGGGGCGTTAGCAATCAGCCCCAGCATTTT CASSLGGVSNQPQHF
. TRBJ2-5 . TRBV20-1 TGCAGTGCTAGACGCTCGCGGGTCAGGCAAGAGACCCAGTACTTC CSARRSRVRQETQYF
. TRBJ1-6 few TRBV27 TGTGCCAGCAGTTCGTTAGCCACCTATAATTCACCCCTCCACTTT CASSSLATYNSPLHF
TRBD2 TRBJ2-1 many TRBV7-9 TGTGCCAGCAGCTTAGGGACTAGCGGGAGGGACAATGAGCAGTTCTTC CASSLGTSGRDNEQFF
. TRBJ2-7 . TRBV6-4 TGTGCCAGCAGTGACTCCCAGGGGGAGCAGTACTTC CASSDSQGEQYF
. TRBJ2-7 once TRBV20-1 TGCAGTGCTAGAGATTTTGCGGGGCGAACCTACGAGCAGTACTTC CSARDFAGRTYEQYF
. TRBJ1-5 many TRBV10-3 TGTGCCATCAGTGAGGCAGGGACCCAGCCCCAGCATTTT CAISEAGTQPQHF
TRBD1 TRBJ2-1 few TRBV27 TGTGCCAGCAGTTTATCCAGGGGGCTATACAATGAGCAGTTCTTC CASSLSRGLYNEQFF
. TRBJ2-5 . TRBV19 TGTGCCAGTAGTATGTATGGGGGGCTGGAGACCCAGTACTTC CASSMYGGLETQYF
TRBD2 TRBJ2-7 many TRBV29-1 TGCAGCGTCGTGGGACTAGCGGGAGAAGGCCGGTCCCAGTACTTC CSVVGLAGEGRSQYF
. TRBJ1-2 many TRBV6-4 TGTGCCAGCAGTGTCAACAGGGTTGGAGGCTACACCTTC CASSVNRVGGYTF
. TRBJ1-2 . TRBV28 TGTGCCAGCAGGCCCTTAAGAAGGACAGCCATCACCTTC CASRPLRRTAITF
. TRBJ2-7 . TRBV20-1 TGCAGTGCTAGATCTCCTATCGGGGATGAGCAGTACTTC CSARSPIGDEQYF
. TRBJ2-3 . TRBV29-1 TGCAGCTATGGGGCAGTCACAGATACGCAGTATTTT CSYGAVTDTQYF
TRBD2 TRBJ2-4 . TRBV9 TGTGCCAGCAGCGTAGGGGCTAGCGGGGTGGGGGGCATTCAGTACTTC CASSVGASGVGGIQYF
TRBD1 TRBJ1-6 many TRBV20-1 TGCAGTGCTAGCGGGACAGGGGCCCTACCCCTCCACTTT CSASGTGALPLHF
. TRBJ2-5 . TRBV7-2 TGTGCCAGCAGACCACTGGGGGGAGAGACCCAGTACTTC CASRPLGGETQYF
. TRBJ2-6 . TRBV24-1 TGTGCCACCAGTGATTTGGAGCCGGGGTCGACTGGGGCCAACGTCCTGACTTTC CATSDLEPGSTGANVLTF
TRBD1 TRBJ1-4 . TRBV6-5 TGTGCCAGCAGTTACTCAGGGGGCTCGGGAGAAAAACTGTTTTTT CASSYSGGSGEKLFF
. TRBJ1-3 few TRBV7-6 TGTGCCAGCAGCTCCTCGGGACAATACTCTGGAAACACCATATATTTT CASSSSGQYSGNTIYF
. TRBJ1-5 . TRBV28 TGTGCCAGCAGTCGTCAGCCCCAGCATTTT CASSRQPQHF
TRBD2 TRBJ2-7 many TRBV2 TGTGCCAGCATGGTAACTAGCGGGTACGAGCAGTACTTC CASMVTSGYEQYF
TRBD2 TRBJ2-1 many TRBV4-3 TGCGCCAGCAGCCCCGGGACTAGCGATGCCCTCAATGAGCAGTTCTTC CASSPGTSDALNEQFF
. TRBJ2-1 many TRBV15 TGTGCCACCTCGGCGGAGATCTTTTCCGGGCGTAATGAGCAGTTCTTC CATSAEIFSGRNEQFF
. TRBJ1-5 many TRBV6-5 TGTGCCAGCAGTTCCCGGGTGGATCAGCCCCAGCATTTT CASSSRVDQPQHF
. TRBJ2-1 many TRBV6-1 TGTGCCAGCAGTGAAACCGCTGCTGAGCAGTTCTTC CASSETAAEQFF
. TRBJ2-4 few TRBV4-3 TGCGCCAGCAGCCAAGATGCAGGGGCCCAGATAGCCAAAAACATTCAGTACTTC CASSQDAGAQIAKNIQYF